This paragraph reports one T cell receptor (beta chain). This sample was taken from a study of cytomegalovirus exposure and HLA in healthy donors. Germline-derived CDR1 and CDR2 are SQVTM and ANQGSEA. V trimming: 4 bases; J trimming: 0 bases; junction bases outside the gene matches: 6. This CDR3 has 15 amino acids. Here immunoSEQ multiplex PCR was the method, and the copy in TCRdb shows in-frame clones only, minus some. The sample contains a few hundred thousand clones, roughly 89% of which appear only once. This sequence was found in a woman in her late teens or twenties in good health and CMV-seronegative. Material for sequencing was PBMCs. The chain uses TRBV29-1 and TRBJ2-1, with TRBD1 identical over 7 bases. The CDR3 DNA sequence: TGCAGCGTTGTGAACAGGGGCACCTCCTACAATGAGCAGTTCTTC. Translated, it gives CSVVNRGTSYNEQFF.